The 30 T cell receptor beta chains in this list originate from one sample, sequenced in a study of cytomegalovirus exposure and HLA in healthy donors. The PCR employed 60 Vbeta primers together with 13 Jbeta primers. Sequencing used immunoSEQ multiplex PCR; TCRdb keeps in-frame clones, though not all of them. Among about 180,000 clones listed, around 80% were seen once. The sequenced material came from PBMCs. These receptors were collected from a man between 18 and 35 years old in good health and CMV-seronegative.

The CDR3 DNA is TGCACCAGCAGCCAAGATATAAAAGGGGCGGACAGGGCACCCTACGAGCAGTACTTC. Its translation is CTSSQDIKGADRAPYEQYF. The chain carries TRBV1 and TRBJ2-7; the listed D gene, TRBD1, was not tested against the DNA. TRBV1 is shown as a pseudogene. The CDR3 consists of 19 residues.

The genes are TRBV15 and TRBJ2-5, with D perhaps TRBD2 (6 bases). The CDR3 is made up of 15 amino acids. Trimming removed 1 base at V and 4 bases at J, with 13 bases between. Germline values: CDR1 LNHNV, CDR2 YYDKDF (reference sequence). CDR3 in DNA: TGTGCCACCAGCAGAGGTCAGGGAGGTGGAGAGACCCAGTACTTC. Protein product: CATSRGQGGGETQYF.

In DNA, the CDR3 is TGTGCCAGCAACCGGCTAGCGGGTCCTCAGTACTTC. It codes for CASNRLAGPQYF. This chain joins TRBV6-5 and TRBJ2-4; 8 positions match TRBD2. Germline V gene sequence: CDR1 MNHEY, CDR2 SVGAGI. The V and J ends lost 7 bases and 12 bases, in that order; junction bases with no gene match: 8. The CDR3 is 12 amino acids.

This chain links TRBV7-9 with TRBJ1-5; no firm D call. Looked up from germline, CDR1 is SEHNR and CDR2 is FQNEAQ (reference sequence). There are 14 residues in the CDR3. Trimming shortened V by 5 bases and J by 4 bases, and 12 bases separated the two germline ends. DNA of the CDR3: TGTGCCAGCAGCCGTCAAGGGAGTAATCAGCCCCAGCATTTT. Encoded protein: CASSRQGSNQPQHF. The entire variable domain, with the rest obtained from reference TRBV7-9 and TRBJ1-5, is as follows: DTGVSQNPRHKITKRGQNVTFRCDPISEHNRLYWYRQTLGQGPEFLTYFQNEAQLEKSRLLSDRFSAERPKGSFSTLEIQRTEQGDSAMYLCASSRQGSNQPQHFGDGTRLSIL.

CDR3 coding DNA: TGTGCCAGCAGTTTAGAGCTATCCCCCTACGAGCAGTACTTC. Translating gives CASSLELSPYEQYF. The chain has TRBV28 and TRBJ2-7; D is ambiguous. V lost 2 bases to trimming and J lost 2 bases, with 10 bases between them. The CDR3 covers 14 residues. Germline assignment: CDR1 MDHEN and CDR2 SYDVKM.

This clone was counted between two and nine times. V and J are TRBV28 and TRBJ2-7, with TRBD2 identical over 9 bases. V shed 3 bases, J shed 2 bases, and the junction held 5 bases outside the gene matches. Germline V gene sequence: CDR1 MDHEN, CDR2 SYDVKM. The CDR3 consists of 15 residues. CDR3 residues: CASSFFGGGAYEQYF. In nucleotides, the CDR3 is TGTGCCAGCAGTTTTTTTGGCGGGGGGGCCTACGAGCAGTACTTC. The variable domain in full, with the rest retrieved from reference TRBV28 and TRBJ2-7, is DVKVTQSSRYLVKRTGEKVFLECVQDMDHENMFWYRQDPGLGLRLIYFSYDVKMKEKGDIPEGYSVSREKKERFSLILESASTNQTSMYLCASSFFGGGAYEQYFGPGTRLTVT.

The gene calls are TRBV18 and TRBJ2-2; no reliable D call. Trimming cost V 1 base and J 0 bases, with 9 bases left between them. The germline V gene has CDR1 KGHSH and CDR2 LQKENI. The CDR3 contains 16 residues. The CDR3 nucleotides read TGTGCCAGCTCACCACTCGAGACAACGAACACCGGGGAGCTGTTTTTT. Its translation: CASSPLETTNTGELFF. The whole variable domain, remainder taken from reference TRBV18 and TRBJ2-2, is NAGVMQNPRHLVRRRGQEARLRCSPMKGHSHVYWYRQLPEEGLKFMVYLQKENIIDESGMPKERFSAEFPKEGPSILRIQQVVRGDSAAYFCASSPLETTNTGELFFGEGSRLTVL.

This clone was picked up a small number of times. The V call is TRBV10-3, the J call TRBJ2-2; TRBD1 aligns across 9 bases. V was pared by 4 bases and J by 1 base, with 4 bases of the junction left unmatched. CDR1 and CDR2 (germline): ENHRY, SYGVKD. The CDR3 is 16 residues long. CDR3 loop: CAISGTGAGNTGELFF. CDR3 DNA sequence: TGTGCCATCAGTGGGACAGGGGCCGGGAACACCGGGGAGCTGTTTTTT.

The V call is TRBV5-4, the J call TRBJ1-5; 9 bases align to TRBD1. Per germline, CDR1 SGHNT and CDR2 YYREEE (reference sequence). There are 14 residues in the CDR3. V was clipped by 3 bases and J by 3 bases; unmatched bases: 1. This CDR3 reads CASSSQGANQPQHF. For the CDR3, the DNA is TGTGCCAGCAGCTCACAGGGGGCCAATCAGCCCCAGCATTTT.

The genes are TRBV6-5 and TRBJ2-7; perhaps TRBD1 as D (6 bases). The CDR3 has 15 residues. From germline, CDR1 is MNHEY and CDR2 SVGAGI. The V and J ends lost 1 base and 7 bases respectively, with 17 bases between them. CDR3 loop: CASSYFSLTGQEQYF. DNA for the CDR3: TGTGCCAGCAGTTACTTTTCGCTGACAGGCCAAGAGCAGTACTTC.

This clone was picked up a small number of times. CDR3 bases: TGTGCCAGCGGAAGAAGGGGGAACACTGAAGCTTTCTTT. It translates to CASGRRGNTEAFF. This chain uses TRBV2 with TRBJ1-1; tentative D call: TRBD1 (5 bases). This CDR3 is 13 amino acids long. Germline V lookup: CDR1 SNHLY, CDR2 FYNNEI. V dropped 8 bases and J dropped 1 base, with 11 bases sitting between them. Drawing the rest from reference TRBV2 and TRBJ1-1, the complete variable domain is EPEVTQTPSHQVTQMGQEVILRCVPISNHLYFYWYRQILGQKVEFLVSFYNNEISEKSEIFDDQFSVERPDGSNFTLKIRSTKLEDSAMYFCASGRRGNTEAFFGQGTRLTVV.

This clone was observed a few times. This chain uses TRBV5-1 with TRBJ1-4; D may be TRBD1 (6 bases). The CDR3 runs to 17 residues. V was cut by 6 bases and J by 10 bases, with 28 bases left in between. Germline CDR1 and CDR2: SGHRS and YFSETQ. CDR3 residues: CASNSGDTGRGARKLFF. CDR3 in DNA: TGCGCCAGCAACTCGGGGGATACAGGTCGGGGGGCAAGAAAACTGTTTTTT.

The sample holds a few counts of this clone. The chain carries TRBV4-1 and TRBJ2-3; 16 nucleotides line up with TRBD2. The germline CDR1 and CDR2 sequences are MGHRA and YSYEKL. The CDR3 has 15 amino acids. V lost 3 bases to trimming and J lost 14 bases; unmatched junction nucleotides: 8. The CDR3 loop is CASSHPGLAGGPLYF. The CDR3 nucleotides are TGCGCCAGCAGCCACCCGGGACTAGCGGGAGGGCCGCTGTATTTT.

The CDR3 protein is CASSEGTGRTYEQYF. The DNA for the CDR3 is TGTGCCAGCAGTGAGGGGACAGGGAGAACCTACGAGCAGTACTTC. V and J are TRBV6-1 and TRBJ2-7, with 9 nucleotides matching TRBD1. The CDR3 spans 15 residues. V gave up 3 bases and J gave up 2 bases; unmatched junction bases: 5. Germline V gives CDR1 MNHNS, CDR2 SASEGT.

The chain recombines TRBV5-6 with TRBJ2-2; 7 bases map to TRBD1. The V gene's germline CDR1 is SGHDT and CDR2 YYEEEE. The CDR3 covers 15 residues. The V segment lost 1 base and the J segment 6 bases; nucleotides outside the gene matches: 6. CDR3: CASSLQRGPSGELFF. The CDR3 DNA follows: TGTGCCAGCAGCTTGCAGAGGGGGCCATCCGGGGAGCTGTTTTTT.

The chain employs TRBV2 and TRBJ2-7, with 10 bases aligning to TRBD2. CDR1 is SNHLY and CDR2 is FYNNEI in the germline V gene. This CDR3 is 16 amino acids long. V lost 6 bases and J lost 3; bases outside the gene matches: 11. The CDR3 region is CASSGQARLAGYEQYF. The DNA for the CDR3 is TGTGCCAGCAGCGGACAAGCCCGACTAGCGGGCTACGAGCAGTACTTC.

The chain is built from TRBV6-5 and TRBJ2-2; weak D call: TRBD1 (8 bases). The CDR3 extends over 14 amino acids. From germline, CDR1 is MNHEY and CDR2 SVGAGI. V was cut by 10 bases and J by 5 bases, with 17 bases left in between. The CDR3 DNA follows: TGTGCCACCCGGGAACAGGGGGGGACCGGGGAGCTGTTTTTT. The encoded protein is CATREQGGTGELFF.

This chain joins TRBV5-1 and TRBJ2-1; 8 positions agree with TRBD1. Germline V gives CDR1 SGHRS, CDR2 YFSETQ. The CDR3 spans 17 residues. V gave up 0 bases and J gave up 1 base; unmatched junction bases: 6. The CDR3 spells CASSLASGTGSYNEQFF. The CDR3 DNA reads as TGCGCCAGCAGCTTGGCCTCGGGGACAGGATCCTACAATGAGCAGTTCTTC.

The J gene is TRBJ2-2, the V gene TRBV6-5; D gene ambiguous. Trimming removed 6 bases from V and 4 bases from J, with 6 bases in between. The CDR3 runs 12 residues. CDR1 and CDR2 (germline): MNHEY, SVGAGI. In DNA form, the CDR3 reads TGTGCCAGCAGCTTATCCACCGGGGAGCTGTTTTTT. It yields the protein CASSLSTGELFF.

The chain links TRBV4-1 to TRBJ2-3; a weak D match, TRBD2 (7 bases). This CDR3 has 15 residues. Trimming shortened V by 5 bases and J by 1 base, and 13 bases separated the two germline ends. Germline CDR1 MGHRA, CDR2 YSYEKL. CDR3 nucleotide sequence: TGCGCCAGCAGCGACAGCGGGACACGCACAGATACGCAGTATTTT. It codes for CASSDSGTRTDTQYF.

The V gene is TRBV30, the J gene TRBJ1-1; D may be TRBD1 (6 bases). The CDR3 spans 12 residues. Looked up from germline, CDR1 is GTSNPN and CDR2 is SVGIG (reference sequence). The V gene lost 6 bases and the J gene lost 5 bases, with 13 bases spanning the gap. As DNA, the CDR3 is TGTGCCTGTAATAGGGGGGGGACTGAAGCTTTCTTT. It encodes CACNRGGTEAFF.

The chain carries TRBV29-1 and TRBJ2-7; TRBD1 agrees at 8 bases. Per the germline V gene, CDR1 is SQVTM and CDR2 is ANQGSEA. J lost 6 bases, V lost 5 bases, and 6 bases had no gene match. The CDR3 has 12 residues. Here the CDR3 reads CSVLGQGGEQYF. The CDR3 nucleotides read TGCAGCGTTCTTGGACAGGGTGGCGAGCAGTACTTC.

The chain has TRBV11-2 and TRBJ2-5, with 7 bases fitting TRBD2. V lost 1 base to trimming and J lost 6 bases; unmatched junction nucleotides: 8. Germline CDR1 reads SGHAT; CDR2 reads FQNNGV. The CDR3 covers 15 residues. The CDR3, as DNA: TGTGCCAGCAGCTTAGGGGCGGGGGAGAGGCAGACCCAGTACTTC. Translated: CASSLGAGERQTQYF.

Only one count was recorded for this clone. This chain links TRBV30 with TRBJ1-3; 7 bases line up with TRBD1. Trimming cost V 0 bases and J 4 bases; bases outside gene matches: 6. Germline V gene data show CDR1 as GTSNPN and CDR2 as SVGIG (reference sequence). CDR3 size: 15 residues. CDR3 amino acids: CAWSVQTGSGNTIYF. In DNA form, the CDR3 reads TGTGCCTGGAGTGTACAGACAGGGTCAGGAAACACCATATATTTT.

The V and J genes are TRBV7-6 and TRBJ2-3, with 7 bases aligning to TRBD2. The germline gives CDR1 SGHVS, CDR2 FNYEAQ. This CDR3 has 16 amino acids. The J segment lost 3 bases and the V segment lost 5 bases, leaving 11 bases of the junction unmatched. The CDR3 region is CASSLLSGMGTDTQYF. CDR3 sequence (DNA): TGTGCCAGCAGCCTCCTGAGCGGGATGGGGACAGATACGCAGTATTTT.

This sequence joins TRBV10-3 and TRBJ1-1; 10 bases are a match to TRBD1. Looked up from germline, CDR1 is ENHRY and CDR2 is SYGVKD. CDR3 length: 15 residues. V trimming: 6 bases; J trimming: 0 bases; junction bases outside the gene matches: 4. The CDR3 spells CAIRGDRGMNTEAFF. The DNA for the CDR3 is TGTGCCATCAGGGGGGACAGGGGCATGAACACTGAAGCTTTCTTT.

V is TRBV6-5 and J is TRBJ1-1; D gene ambiguous. CDR1 MNHEY and CDR2 SVGAGI come from the germline V gene. V lost 2 bases, J lost 1 base, and 5 bases lay in between. The CDR3 loop spans 13 amino acids. The CDR3: CASSYGQNTEAFF. For the CDR3, the DNA is TGTGCCAGCAGTTACGGCCAGAACACTGAAGCTTTCTTT.

J is TRBJ1-5 and V is TRBV27, with no clear D. V lost 2 bases to trimming and J lost 2 bases, with 10 bases between them. CDR1 is MNHEY and CDR2 is SMNVEV in the germline V gene (reference sequence). The CDR3 length is 15 residues. The DNA for the CDR3 is TGTGCCAGCAGTTTAGTCGCTATGGGCAATCAGCCCCAGCATTTT. As protein: CASSLVAMGNQPQHF.

The rearrangement uses TRBV5-1 and TRBJ2-7; 10 bases line up with TRBD1. CDR1 is SGHRS, CDR2 YFSETQ, per germline. Trimming at V came to 0 bases and at J to 3 bases, leaving 3 bases not matched to a gene. The CDR3 loop spans 15 amino acids. As DNA, the CDR3 is TGCGCCAGCAGCTTGGGGGGGACAGGGGTCTACGAGCAGTACTTC. Translating it yields CASSLGGTGVYEQYF. Full variable domain (outside the CDR3, taken from reference TRBV5-1 and TRBJ2-7): KAGVTQTPRYLIKTRGQQVTLSCSPISGHRSVSWYQQTPGQGLQFLFEYFSETQRNKGNFPGRFSGRQFSNSRSEMNVSTLELGDSALYLCASSLGGTGVYEQYFGPGTRLTVT.

V usage is TRBV5-1 and J usage is TRBJ1-1, with D unclear. The V gene lost 4 bases and the J gene lost 0 bases, with 13 bases spanning the gap. Germline CDR1 and CDR2: SGHRS and YFSETQ. This CDR3 has 15 amino acids. Here the CDR3 reads CASSPVRHLNTEAFF. The CDR3 DNA reads as TGCGCCAGCAGCCCCGTACGACACCTGAACACTGAAGCTTTCTTT.